The T cell receptor beta chain described here comes from a study of T-cell memory formation after mild COVID-19. About the research overall: Most TCR clusters belonged to a single donor. Overall study results and limits: Researchers found some responding clones in pre-infection memory, a sign that cross-reactive memory joined.

The TCR alpha and TCR beta cDNA libraries, bearing sample barcodes and UMIs, were generated by 5'RACE using constant-segment primers. From the 5' RACE reads, TCRdb called clonotypes with MiXCR, one entry per CDR3 protein. The sample records about 340,000 distinct CDR3 sequences, roughly 20% being singletons. As to this clonotype: As yet, its antigen is unknown.

This CDR3 is 14 amino acids long. The germline V gene has CDR1 SNHLY and CDR2 FYNNEI. V lost 6 bases, J lost 3 bases, and 7 bases stayed unmatched. The sample was PBMCs or a T cell subset sorted from them (not recorded which). The clonotype comes from a young man who had mild COVID-19 (a few samples of this study predate the infection). Cell type and time point are not known. The rearrangement links TRBV2 to TRBJ2-7, with 8 bases fitting TRBD2. CDR3 protein: CASSASSGLYEQYF. The CDR3 region has the DNA TGTGCCAGCAGCGCCTCTAGCGGGCTCTACGAGCAGTACTTC.